Following are 18 T cell receptor beta chains from one sample sequenced in a study of cytomegalovirus exposure and HLA in healthy donors. Both 60 Vbeta primers and 13 Jbeta primers went into the PCR. Method: immunoSEQ multiplex PCR; TCRdb's copy keeps in-frame clones and lacks some. The sample holds some 140,000 clones, 82% seen once. The sequencing input was PBMCs. The receptors derive from a woman aged 45-60 years in good health and CMV-seropositive.

The chain combines TRBV6-6 with TRBJ2-5; possible D gene TRBD2, 5 bases. Germline values: CDR1 MNHNY, CDR2 SVGAGI (reference sequence). V was shortened by 2 bases and J by 1 base, with 11 bases between the two germline ends. The CDR3 contains 15 residues. DNA of the CDR3: TGTGCCAGCAGTTACGGACTGGGCGGCCAAGAGACCCAGTACTTC. This translates into CASSYGLGGQETQYF.

The rearrangement joins TRBV27 to TRBJ2-3; 10 nucleotides agree with TRBD2. Germline V lookup: CDR1 MNHEY, CDR2 SMNVEV (reference sequence). The V and J ends lost 6 bases and 1 base, in that order; junction bases with no gene match: 10. The CDR3 runs 17 residues. The CDR3 here is CASRIAGGGSGTDTQYF. CDR3 sequence (DNA): TGTGCCAGCAGAATAGCGGGAGGCGGGTCTGGCACAGATACGCAGTATTTT.

This clone was detected once. This chain joins TRBV7-9 and TRBJ2-5, with D possibly TRBD1 on 6 matching bases. The germline gives CDR1 SEHNR, CDR2 FQNEAQ (reference sequence). The CDR3 consists of 14 residues. Trimming cost V 2 bases and J 1 base, with 8 bases left between them. The CDR3 DNA reads as TGTGCCAGCAGCTTATCAGGGGCCCAAGAGACCCAGTACTTC. It specifies CASSLSGAQETQYF.

The rearrangement links TRBV11-2 to TRBJ2-3; maybe TRBD2 (6 bases). V was trimmed by 1 base and J by 8 bases, leaving 28 bases between them. The length of the CDR3 is 19 residues. Per the germline V gene, CDR1 is SGHAT and CDR2 is FQNNGV. For the CDR3, the DNA is TGTGCCAGCAGCTTAGGTCGCGGGGTAGTGATCCCCGCACGAGGTACGCAGTATTTT. Translating gives CASSLGRGVVIPARGTQYF.

The chain uses TRBV7-2 and TRBJ1-6, with unresolved D. The germline CDR1 and CDR2 sequences are SGHTA and FQGNSA. The CDR3 totals 15 residues. V shed 5 bases and J shed 6 bases, with 14 bases lying between them. The CDR3 protein is CASSVGSSFNSPLHF. CDR3 DNA: TGTGCCAGCAGCGTAGGGTCCAGTTTTAATTCACCCCTCCACTTT.

The chain couples TRBV19 to TRBJ1-2; 11 positions match TRBD1. This CDR3 has 16 amino acids. The ends lost 5 bases at V and 4 bases at J; junction bases unmatched: 9. Germline V gene lookup returns CDR1 LNHDA and CDR2 SQIVND (reference sequence). The DNA for the CDR3 is TGTGCCAGTAGTGCGGAGGACAGGGGGCTACTCTATGGCTACACCTTC. Its protein is CASSAEDRGLLYGYTF.

This clone came up a few times. This chain connects TRBV5-1 to TRBJ2-7, with 7 bases matching TRBD1. Losses at the gene ends were 3 bases for V and 2 bases for J; bases not matched to a gene: 20. This CDR3 contains 19 residues. Germline V CDR1 and CDR2: SGHRS, YFSETQ. In DNA, the CDR3 is TGCGCCAGCAGCTCGGGACGATCTGGGACAGCCCAAGAGACCTACGAGCAGTACTTC. Translation gives CASSSGRSGTAQETYEQYF.

CDR3: CASSWDMGDEQYF. The CDR3 nucleotides read TGTGCCAGCAGTTGGGACATGGGGGACGAGCAGTACTTC. V and J are TRBV6-5 and TRBJ2-7; D perhaps matches TRBD1 (6 bases). The V gene's germline CDR1 is MNHEY and CDR2 SVGAGI. Trimming took 4 bases from V and 5 from J, leaving 12 bases between them. The CDR3 length is 13 residues.

The chain carries TRBV7-2 and TRBJ2-1; D is unclear. The CDR3 totals 13 residues. Germline V CDR1 and CDR2: SGHTA, FQGNSA. V was cut by 5 bases and J by 15 bases, with 20 bases left in between. Here the CDR3 DNA reads TGTGCCAGCAGCCCCTTACGCTCCGGCGGTGGGTTCTTC. Its protein product is CASSPLRSGGGFF.

V gene TRBV11-2 combines with J gene TRBJ2-7, with 12 bases identical to TRBD2. The V and J ends lost 7 bases and 7 bases, in that order; junction bases with no gene match: 5. There are 13 residues in the CDR3. Germline values: CDR1 SGHAT, CDR2 FQNNGV. Here the CDR3 reads CASTSGGAREQYF. The CDR3 coding sequence is TGTGCCAGCACTAGCGGGGGGGCCAGAGAGCAGTACTTC.

The CDR3 DNA is TGTGCCAGCAGCTTCGGCCCGGGACAGGCTCACGAGCAGTACTTC. Translating it yields CASSFGPGQAHEQYF. The rearrangement uses TRBV7-3 and TRBJ2-7; 8 nucleotides align to TRBD1. Germline V gene sequence: CDR1 SGHTA, CDR2 FQGTGA. The CDR3 spans 15 residues. J lost 5 bases, V lost 3 bases, and 9 bases had no gene match.

The CDR3 sequence is CASRLSPGLAYNEQFF. CDR3 coding DNA: TGTGCCAGCAGATTATCCCCGGGACTAGCCTACAATGAGCAGTTCTTC. The V call is TRBV7-2, the J call TRBJ2-1, with 8 bases lining up with TRBD2. This CDR3 comprises 16 residues. V was clipped by 6 bases and J by 2 bases; unmatched bases: 9. Germline assignment: CDR1 SGHTA and CDR2 FQGNSA. Filled out from reference TRBV7-2 and TRBJ2-1, the complete variable domain reads GAGVSQSPSNKVTEKGKDVELRCDPISGHTALYWYRQSLGQGLEFLIYFQGNSAPDKSGLPSDRFSAERTGGSVSTLTIQRTQQEDSAVYLCASRLSPGLAYNEQFFGPGTRLTVL.

The chain links TRBV6-5 to TRBJ1-1, with D possibly TRBD1 on 6 matching bases. V was clipped by 6 bases and J by 5 bases, with 19 bases between them. The CDR3 has 15 residues. CDR1 and CDR2 from the germline V gene are MNHEY and SVGAGI. CDR3 loop: CASRYSTGTQTEAFF. CDR3 coding DNA: TGTGCCAGCAGATATTCGACAGGTACCCAGACTGAAGCTTTCTTT.

The gene calls are TRBV19 and TRBJ1-1; no firm D call. Germline V CDR1 and CDR2: LNHDA, SQIVND (reference sequence). The CDR3 runs to 11 residues. V was pared by 4 bases and J by 10 bases, with 10 bases between. CDR3 residues: CASSRSYGAFF. The CDR3 DNA is TGTGCCAGTAGTAGGAGCTACGGAGCTTTCTTT.

This sequence joins TRBV6-5 and TRBJ1-1; no definite D call. CDR3 length: 12 amino acids. The V end was cut by 5 bases, the J end by 7 bases, with 11 bases between. In germline, CDR1 is MNHEY, CDR2 SVGAGI. The CDR3 protein is CASSTGPGEAFF. The CDR3 DNA sequence: TGTGCCAGCAGTACTGGTCCGGGTGAAGCTTTCTTT.

The chain is built from TRBV21-1 and TRBJ2-1; TRBD1, the table's D call, lacks a check against the DNA. TRBV21-1 corresponds to a pseudogene. This CDR3 region has 13 residues. The CDR3 DNA is TGTGCCAGCGGACAGGCTTCCTACAATGAGCAGTTCTTC. It codes for CASGQASYNEQFF.

The rearrangement uses TRBV11-2 and TRBJ2-2, with D unresolved. CDR1 is SGHAT and CDR2 is FQNNGV in the germline V gene. V gave up 4 bases and J gave up 2 bases, with 11 bases separating them. This CDR3 is 15 amino acids long. In nucleotides, the CDR3 is TGTGCCAGCAGCTCCTTACGCGGTAACACCGGGGAGCTGTTTTTT. The encoded protein is CASSSLRGNTGELFF.

This chain links TRBV7-8 with TRBJ1-2; D is perhaps TRBD1 (5 bases). The CDR3 runs 16 residues. The germline V gene has CDR1 SGHVS and CDR2 FQNEAQ. V lost 1 base, J lost 5 bases, and 17 bases lay in between. The CDR3 DNA follows: TGTGCCAGCAGCTTAGTCAGGGCGGGGGAACTATATGGCTACACCTTC. Amino acids: CASSLVRAGELYGYTF.